The subject of this entry is one T cell receptor (beta chain). V was clipped by 6 bases and J by 5 bases, with 10 bases between them. There are 12 residues in the CDR3. Germline V gene sequence: CDR1 MNHEY, CDR2 SVGAGI. These data originate in a study of T cells in tumors after PD-1 blockade. Only in-frame clones appear in the TCRdb table, and some are missing; sequencing was by immunoSEQ multiplex PCR. The repertoire includes about 25,000 clones, nearly 85% of them detected once, and around 12% sits in the top ten. The chain uses TRBV6-5 and TRBJ2-5; D perhaps matches TRBD1 (6 bases). Sequenced material: PBMCs, taken after anti-PD-1 treatment. The sequence derives from a human donor with basal cell carcinoma. The CDR3: CASRPGVETQYF. CDR3 sequence (DNA): TGTGCCAGCAGACCAGGGGTGGAGACCCAGTACTTC.